This T cell receptor (beta chain) derives from a study of blood T cell repertoires in COVID-19. Study in general: Donors in the United States, Italy and Spain gave samples during acute or convalescent COVID-19.

The data were produced by immunoSEQ multiplex PCR, yet TCRdb's version contains in-frame clones alone and is incomplete. The sample includes 200,000 to 300,000 clones, 84% seen only once; the top ten take about 4%. Sequenced input: peripheral blood. The clonotype comes from a man aged 50 to 60 with acute or convalescent COVID-19.

The CDR3 spells CASSVESAGNTIYF. The CDR3, as DNA: TGTGCCAGCAGCGTAGAGAGCGCTGGAAACACCATATATTTT. The J gene is TRBJ1-3, the V gene TRBV9; D unclear. Germline CDR1 SGDLS, CDR2 YYNGEE. The CDR3 covers 14 residues. The ends were cut back, 0 bases at V and 2 bases at J, with 6 bases in the middle.